This T cell receptor (beta chain) was captured by sequencing in a study of blood T cell repertoires in COVID-19. TCRdb's table, derived via immunoSEQ multiplex PCR, lists solely in-frame clones and lacks some. The sample includes about 110,000 clones, about 91% seen only once; the top ten take 5.5% to 8%. In germline, CDR1 is SGHRS, CDR2 YFSETQ. Trimming removed 4 bases at V and 0 bases at J, with 10 bases between. This CDR3 is 14 amino acids long. This clone has just one count. The origin of this receptor is a middle-aged man with active or convalescent COVID-19. This chain uses TRBV5-1 with TRBJ1-1, with D possibly TRBD1 on 5 matching bases. The sequencing sample was made of peripheral blood. The CDR3 is CASSARALNTEAFF. The CDR3 nucleotides are TGCGCCAGCAGCGCCAGGGCCTTGAACACTGAAGCTTTCTTT.